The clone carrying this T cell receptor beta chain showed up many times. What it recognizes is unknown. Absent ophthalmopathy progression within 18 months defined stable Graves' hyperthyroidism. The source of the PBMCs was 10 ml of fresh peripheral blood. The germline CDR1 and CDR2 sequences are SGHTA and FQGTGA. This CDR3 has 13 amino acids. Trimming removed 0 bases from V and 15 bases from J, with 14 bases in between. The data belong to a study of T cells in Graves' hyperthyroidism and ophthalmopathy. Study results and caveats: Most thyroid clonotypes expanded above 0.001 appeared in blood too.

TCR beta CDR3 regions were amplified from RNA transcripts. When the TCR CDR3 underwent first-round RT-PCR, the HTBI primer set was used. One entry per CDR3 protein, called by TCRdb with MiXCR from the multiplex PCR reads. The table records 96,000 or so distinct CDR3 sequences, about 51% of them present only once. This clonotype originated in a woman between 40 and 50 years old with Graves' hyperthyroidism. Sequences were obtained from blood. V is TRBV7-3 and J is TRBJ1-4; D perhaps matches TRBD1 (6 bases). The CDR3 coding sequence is TGTGCCAGCAGCTTAACGGGGGGCAGTAAATTGTTTTTT. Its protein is CASSLTGGSKLFF.